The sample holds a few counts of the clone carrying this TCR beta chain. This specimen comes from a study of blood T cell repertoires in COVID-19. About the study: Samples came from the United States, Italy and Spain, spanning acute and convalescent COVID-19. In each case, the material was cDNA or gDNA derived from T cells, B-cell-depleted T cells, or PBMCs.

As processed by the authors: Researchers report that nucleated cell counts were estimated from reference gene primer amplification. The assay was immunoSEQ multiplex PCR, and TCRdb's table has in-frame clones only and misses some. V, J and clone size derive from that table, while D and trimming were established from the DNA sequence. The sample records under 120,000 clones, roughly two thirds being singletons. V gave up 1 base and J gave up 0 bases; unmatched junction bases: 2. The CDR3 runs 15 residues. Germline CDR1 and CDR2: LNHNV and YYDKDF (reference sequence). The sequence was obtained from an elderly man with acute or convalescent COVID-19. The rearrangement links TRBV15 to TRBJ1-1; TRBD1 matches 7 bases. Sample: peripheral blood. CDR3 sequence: CATSRAQGMNTEAFF. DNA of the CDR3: TGTGCCACCAGCAGAGCACAGGGGATGAACACTGAAGCTTTCTTT.